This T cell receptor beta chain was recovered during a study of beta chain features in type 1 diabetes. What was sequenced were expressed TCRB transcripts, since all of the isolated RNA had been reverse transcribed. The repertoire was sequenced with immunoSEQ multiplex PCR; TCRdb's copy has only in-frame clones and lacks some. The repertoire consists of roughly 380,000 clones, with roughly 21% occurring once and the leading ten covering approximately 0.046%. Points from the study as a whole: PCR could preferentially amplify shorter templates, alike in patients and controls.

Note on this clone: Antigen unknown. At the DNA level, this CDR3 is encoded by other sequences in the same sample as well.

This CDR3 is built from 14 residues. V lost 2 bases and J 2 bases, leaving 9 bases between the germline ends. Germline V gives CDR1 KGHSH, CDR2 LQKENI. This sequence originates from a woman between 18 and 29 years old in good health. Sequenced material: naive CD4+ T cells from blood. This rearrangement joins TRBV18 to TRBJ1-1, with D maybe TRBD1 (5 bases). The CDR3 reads CASSPGRGNTEAFF. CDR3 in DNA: TGTGCCAGCTCACCAGGTAGGGGAAACACTGAAGCTTTCTTT. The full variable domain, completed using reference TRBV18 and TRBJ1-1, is NAGVMQNPRHLVRRRGQEARLRCSPMKGHSHVYWYRQLPEEGLKFMVYLQKENIIDESGMPKERFSAEFPKEGPSILRIQQVVRGDSAAYFCASSPGRGNTEAFFGQGTRLTVV.